This T cell receptor beta chain comes out of a study of cytomegalovirus exposure and HLA in healthy donors. V trimming: 2 bases; J trimming: 1 base; junction bases outside the gene matches: 4. The CDR3 has 16 amino acids. Germline CDR1 is SGHRS and CDR2 is YFSETQ. Whole-study results and caveats: Through in vitro validation, three CMV-associated chains were shown to be specific for CMV antigens. Cytomegalovirus association was assigned to approximately 160 TCR beta chains. High sensitivity and specificity were reportedly achieved when the classifier diagnosed cytomegalovirus status. Usually a TCR sequence was rare, but some public TCRs were found in many donors.

The data were produced by immunoSEQ multiplex PCR, yet TCRdb's version contains in-frame clones alone and is incomplete. The data contain roughly 60,000 clones, about 91% of them singletons. For this clone: Antigen specificity is unknown.

The gene calls are TRBV5-1 and TRBJ2-5; 11 bases map to TRBD2. The sample taken for sequencing was PBMCs. The clonotype comes from a woman in her 30s in good health and CMV-seronegative. This CDR3 reads CASSFELAGVQETQYF. CDR3 nucleotides: TGCGCCAGCAGCTTTGAACTAGCGGGAGTCCAAGAGACCCAGTACTTC.